This record looks at one TCR beta chain sequence and its context. Original data processing: Nucleated cell number was recorded as an estimate derived from reference gene primer amplification. The protocol was immunoSEQ multiplex PCR, while the TCRdb copy is restricted to in-frame clones and leaves out a portion. V, J and clone size derive from that table, while D and trimming were established from the DNA sequence. This sample yields 200,000 to 250,000 clones, of which approximately 81% are seen a single time; about 8.9% belongs to the top ten. This specimen comes from a study of blood T cell repertoires in COVID-19. Turning to the study itself: The samples span acute and convalescent COVID-19 from the United States, Italy and Spain. Sample material is recorded as cDNA or gDNA derived from T cells, B-cell-depleted T cells, or PBMCs.

In terms of age and location, participants ranged from roughly 18 to 100 years and lived in approximately 24 US areas. Per the germline V gene, CDR1 is SGHTS and CDR2 is YDEGEE. V lost 4 bases to trimming and J lost 1 base, with 14 bases between them. The CDR3 totals 15 residues. This TCR came from a woman aged 50 to 65 with acute COVID-19. The chain links TRBV5-8 to TRBJ1-1, with D perhaps TRBD1 (6 bases). Sequenced sample: PBMCs or T cells enriched from blood (not recorded which). The CDR3 DNA reads as TGTGCCAGCAGCACAGTCCCGGGACAGAACACTGAAGCTTTCTTT. It codes for CASSTVPGQNTEAFF.